Presented here are 25 T cell receptor beta chains from one specimen sequenced in a study of Tregs in tolerant kidney transplant recipients. Clones were read by immunoSEQ multiplex PCR, and TCRdb kept only the in-frame ones, dropping some. The repertoire includes about 50,000 clones, approximately 89% of them detected once, and 15% to 18% sits in the top ten. Mixed chimerism was transient after nonmyeloablative marrow transplants from related graft donors. Specimen: CD8+ T cells from blood (PBMCs), collected 12 months after the transplant. These receptors came from a human patient who received a combined kidney and bone marrow transplant. A subset of T cells may come from the graft donor.

The chain uses TRBV9 and TRBJ2-5, with TRBD2 as a possible D gene (5 bases). Gene TRBJ2-7 matches the end of the DNA better, so the J call may be wrong. Germline V gene sequence: CDR1 SGDLS, CDR2 YYNGEE. CDR3 length: 15 residues. In nucleotides, the CDR3 is TGTGCCAGCAGCGTATCAGGAGCGGAGACCTACGAGCAGTACTTC. It translates to CASSVSGAETYEQYF.

V and J are TRBV30 and TRBJ2-3; possibly TRBD1 for D (6 bases). This CDR3 spans 13 amino acids. Between the trimmed V and J ends, which lost 0 bases and 3 bases, there was a span of 7 bases. Germline loops: CDR1 GTSNPN, CDR2 SVGIG (reference sequence). The CDR3 bases are TGTGCCTGGAGTGTACAGGGAACAGATACGCAGTATTTT. Protein product: CAWSVQGTDTQYF.

The V call is TRBV7-2, the J call TRBJ2-7; D gene unclear. This CDR3 is built from 15 residues. The ends were cut back, 2 bases at V and 4 bases at J, with 15 bases in the middle. Germline assignment: CDR1 SGHTA and CDR2 FQGNSA. The CDR3 reads CASSLINTVWYEQYF. Here the CDR3 DNA reads TGTGCCAGCAGCTTAATCAATACAGTATGGTACGAGCAGTACTTC.

This chain links TRBV7-9 with TRBJ2-5, with TRBD2 as a possible D gene (6 bases). This CDR3 has 14 amino acids. V shed 5 bases and J shed 1 base, with 11 bases lying between them. Per germline, CDR1 SEHNR and CDR2 FQNEAQ (reference sequence). CDR3 sequence: CASSNRDFQETQYF. CDR3 bases: TGTGCCAGCAGCAACCGGGACTTCCAAGAGACCCAGTACTTC.

The chain joins TRBV27 to TRBJ2-2, with 7 bases lining up with TRBD2. Trimming removed 0 bases from V and 6 bases from J; junction bases left unmatched: 10. The germline gives CDR1 MNHEY, CDR2 SMNVEV (reference sequence). The CDR3 consists of 17 residues. CDR3 amino acids: CASSLSTAGVAAGELFF. In DNA form, the CDR3 reads TGTGCCAGCAGTTTATCGACGGCGGGAGTAGCGGCCGGGGAGCTGTTTTTT.

This chain links TRBV5-1 with TRBJ2-1; D may be TRBD2 (6 bases). CDR1 is SGHRS and CDR2 is YFSETQ in the germline V gene. The CDR3 length is 14 residues. V was cut by 0 bases and J by 8 bases, with 12 bases left in between. The CDR3 loop reads CASSLAGASDEQFF. DNA of the CDR3: TGCGCCAGCAGCTTGGCCGGTGCTAGCGATGAGCAGTTCTTC.

J is TRBJ2-5 and V is TRBV4-1; D uncertain. With the DNA end fitting TRBJ2-7 better, the J assignment may be wrong. Germline V gene data show CDR1 as MGHRA and CDR2 as YSYEKL. The CDR3 consists of 13 residues. This CDR3 reads CASSPIASYEQYF. For the CDR3, the DNA is TGCGCCAGCAGCCCCATAGCCTCCTACGAGCAGTACTTC.

The chain recombines TRBV6-4 with TRBJ2-3, with 9 bases aligning to TRBD2. The CDR3 has 16 residues. The germline CDR1 and CDR2 sequences are MRHNA and SNTAGT. Germline trimming cut 6 bases from V and 0 bases from J; bases unmatched to any gene: 7. This chain's CDR3 is CASSPEAGGSTDTQYF. Written as DNA, the CDR3 is TGTGCCAGCAGCCCCGAGGCGGGGGGGAGCACAGATACGCAGTATTTT.

J is TRBJ2-3 and V is TRBV4-3; D possibly corresponds to TRBD1 (6 bases). Germline V gene data show CDR1 as LGHNA and CDR2 as YSLEER. The V end was cut by 2 bases, the J end by 4 bases, with 19 bases between. This CDR3 has 17 amino acids. CDR3 DNA sequence: TGCGCCAGCAGCCAAAGGCAGGGGTGGGTAGAACCAGATACGCAGTATTTT. Amino acids: CASSQRQGWVEPDTQYF.

The chain combines TRBV4-3 with TRBJ2-1; perhaps TRBD2 as D (6 bases). The germline gives CDR1 LGHNA, CDR2 YSLEER. V dropped 0 bases and J dropped 4 bases, with 13 bases sitting between them. This CDR3 comprises 16 residues. CDR3 in DNA: TGCGCCAGCAGCCAAGATCACGGGGGACCATACAATGAGCAGTTCTTC. Its translation is CASSQDHGGPYNEQFF.

This clone has just one count. The chain carries TRBV6-6 and TRBJ2-5; perhaps TRBD2 as D (6 bases). The CDR3 spans 16 residues. V was cut by 0 bases and J by 2 bases, with 13 bases left in between. Germline values: CDR1 MNHNY, CDR2 SVGAGI (reference sequence). The CDR3 spells CASSYSGGGGQETQYF. DNA for the CDR3: TGTGCCAGCAGTTACTCGGGGGGAGGAGGGCAAGAGACCCAGTACTTC.

The chain recombines TRBV30 with TRBJ2-2; D is unresolved. Deletions cut 3 bases from V and 5 bases from J, with 13 bases between. Per germline, CDR1 GTSNPN and CDR2 SVGIG (reference sequence). This CDR3 spans 14 amino acids. The DNA of the CDR3 is TGTGCCTGGAGGTCGGTAGCAAGGACCGGGGAGCTGTTTTTT. Protein: CAWRSVARTGELFF.

This chain joins TRBV7-9 and TRBJ2-7; TRBD2 matches at 10 bases. Germline V gene data show CDR1 as SEHNR and CDR2 as FQNEAQ (reference sequence). This CDR3 is 16 amino acids long. V lost 4 bases, J lost 2 bases, and 8 bases stayed unmatched. In DNA, the CDR3 is TGTGCCAGCAGCTCCGGGACTAGCGTAAAACCCTACGAGCAGTACTTC. This codes for CASSSGTSVKPYEQYF. Variable domain in full (rest from reference TRBV7-9 and TRBJ2-7): DTGVSQNPRHKITKRGQNVTFRCDPISEHNRLYWYRQTLGQGPEFLTYFQNEAQLEKSRLLSDRFSAERPKGSFSTLEIQRTEQGDSAMYLCASSSGTSVKPYEQYFGPGTRLTVT.

This chain links TRBV18 with TRBJ2-5; tentative D call: TRBD2 (5 bases). Germline CDR1 is KGHSH and CDR2 is LQKENI. V lost 3 bases, J lost 9 bases, and 17 bases lay in between. The CDR3 is 14 residues long. CDR3 residues: CASSPFHPGWAQYF. CDR3 in DNA: TGTGCCAGCTCACCCTTCCATCCGGGGTGGGCCCAGTACTTC.

The chain carries TRBV29-1 and TRBJ2-2; D is perhaps TRBD1 (5 bases). This CDR3 region has 14 residues. Looked up from germline, CDR1 is SQVTM and CDR2 is ANQGSEA. The ends were cut back, 3 bases at V and 2 bases at J, with 10 bases in the middle. In DNA form, the CDR3 reads TGCAGCGTTGATTCCCAGGGAAACACCGGGGAGCTGTTTTTT. It translates to CSVDSQGNTGELFF.

J is TRBJ2-7 and V is TRBV28; 7 nucleotides match TRBD1. The CDR3 has 16 residues. Losses at the gene ends were 5 bases for V and 4 bases for J; bases not matched to a gene: 14. Germline assignment: CDR1 MDHEN and CDR2 SYDVKM. The CDR3 DNA follows: TGTGCCAGCAGTCCAACCGGGACAGTGCCTGGATACGAGCAGTACTTC. As protein: CASSPTGTVPGYEQYF. The full variable domain, in which reference TRBV28 and TRBJ2-7 provide the parts outside the CDR3, is DVKVTQSSRYLVKRTGEKVFLECVQDMDHENMFWYRQDPGLGLRLIYFSYDVKMKEKGDIPEGYSVSREKKERFSLILESASTNQTSMYLCASSPTGTVPGYEQYFGPGTRLTVT.

The chain recombines TRBV20-1 with TRBJ2-7; 7 bases line up with TRBD1. J was trimmed by 4 bases and V by 6 bases; bases with no gene match: 3. Germline lookup yields CDR1 DFQATT and CDR2 SNEGSKA (reference sequence). The CDR3 has 11 amino acids. The CDR3 coding sequence is TGCAGTGCAGAACAGGGGTACGAGCAGTACTTC. Protein sequence: CSAEQGYEQYF.

The V gene is TRBV6-5, the J gene TRBJ2-1, with D tentatively TRBD1 (6 bases). V was pared by 2 bases and J by 6 bases, with 14 bases between. Germline CDR1 MNHEY, CDR2 SVGAGI. The CDR3 consists of 15 residues. CDR3 bases: TGTGCCAGCAGTTACGGCTTGGCAGGGGCCAATGAGCAGTTCTTC. Protein product: CASSYGLAGANEQFF.

The sample holds one count of this clone. V usage is TRBV12-5 and J usage is TRBJ1-1, with TRBD1 matching 7 bases. The germline V gene encodes CDR1 LGHNT and CDR2 FRNRAP. The CDR3 has 14 residues. Germline trimming cut 4 bases from V and 4 bases from J; bases unmatched to any gene: 6. The CDR3 here is CASGSGQKGTEAFF. CDR3 in DNA: TGTGCTAGTGGTTCGGGACAGAAGGGCACTGAAGCTTTCTTT.

This chain connects TRBV9 to TRBJ1-2; 7 positions match TRBD1. V was pared by 0 bases and J by 1 base, with 6 bases of the junction left unmatched. From germline, CDR1 is SGDLS and CDR2 YYNGEE. This CDR3 spans 16 amino acids. The CDR3 sequence is CASSVGGTALNYGYTF. CDR3 coding DNA: TGTGCCAGCAGCGTAGGGGGGACAGCGCTTAACTATGGCTACACCTTC.

The chain carries TRBV27 and TRBJ1-5; 9 bases are a match to TRBD1. J was trimmed by 0 bases and V by 4 bases; bases with no gene match: 4. The germline V gene has CDR1 MNHEY and CDR2 SMNVEV (reference sequence). CDR3 size: 16 residues. CDR3 amino acids: CASSSRTGDSNQPQHF. The CDR3 bases are TGTGCCAGCAGTTCCCGGACAGGGGATAGCAATCAGCCCCAGCATTTT.

The chain recombines TRBV20-1 with TRBJ2-7; D not resolved. Trimming removed 5 bases from V and 7 bases from J, with 12 bases in between. CDR1 and CDR2 (germline): DFQATT, SNEGSKA (reference sequence). The CDR3 is 11 amino acids. CDR3 region: CSARRNREQYF. The DNA of the CDR3 is TGCAGTGCTCGAAGAAATCGGGAGCAGTACTTC.

The rearrangement uses TRBV7-8 and TRBJ1-2; 7 nucleotides align to TRBD1. The CDR3 runs to 15 residues. Germline CDR1 and CDR2: SGHVS and FQNEAQ. J was trimmed by 6 bases and V by 3 bases; bases with no gene match: 10. The CDR3 DNA reads TGTGCCAGCAGCTTTAGCAGTCCCAGGGGGGATGGCTACACCTTC. Protein sequence: CASSFSSPRGDGYTF.

The chain has TRBV13 and TRBJ2-5; D not resolved. The V and J ends lost 5 bases and 2 bases respectively, with 9 bases between them. This CDR3 has 13 residues. Germline-derived CDR1 and CDR2 are PRHDT and FYEKMQ (reference sequence). CDR3 in amino acids: CASSPARQETQYF. DNA of the CDR3: TGTGCCAGCAGCCCGGCGCGGCAAGAGACCCAGTACTTC.

As regards this clone: This CDR3 is also generated by other DNA sequences in the sample. The rearrangement uses TRBV30 and TRBJ1-3; maybe TRBD1 (5 bases). Trimming left V 0 bases short and J 1 base short, with 10 bases between. Germline V gene sequence: CDR1 GTSNPN, CDR2 SVGIG (reference sequence). The CDR3 extends over 15 amino acids. The CDR3 region has the DNA TGTGCCTGGAGTGTACTTGGGGGGTCTGGAAACACCATATATTTT. It translates to CAWSVLGGSGNTIYF.